The 6 T cell receptor beta chains in this list originate from one sample, sequenced in a study of blood T cells in healthy people across ages. Primed by a sample-barcoded 5' primer and a J-beta primer mix, a second PCR proceeded for 7 to 11 cycles. TCRdb ran MiXCR on the 5' RACE reads and lists one entry per CDR3 protein. The sample records roughly 1,800,000 distinct CDR3 sequences, about 50% being singletons. Sequencing input: blood. Receptor source: a woman aged 35 to 49 in good health.

This clonotype came up once. The rearrangement joins TRBV12-3 or TRBV12-4 to TRBJ2-1; D call uncertain. The length of the CDR3 is 15 residues. Trimming took off 5 bases at V and 4 bases at J, with 15 bases between the two ends. CDR3 amino acids: CASSLSMYAYNEQFF. DNA for the CDR3: TGTGCCAGCAGTCTTAGCATGTATGCGTACAATGAGCAGTTCTTC.

The chain couples TRBV6-2 or TRBV6-3 to TRBJ2-7, with 13 bases aligning to TRBD2. In germline, CDR1 is MNHEY, CDR2 SVGEGT. Trimming cost V 5 bases and J 7 bases; bases outside gene matches: 8. The CDR3 runs 15 residues. This chain's CDR3 is CASSPTGLAGAEQYF. CDR3 nucleotide sequence: TGTGCCAGCAGTCCGACCGGACTAGCGGGGGCTGAGCAGTACTTC.

J is TRBJ2-5 and V is TRBV27, with TRBD1 matching over 8 bases. Germline V gene sequence: CDR1 MNHEY, CDR2 SMNVEV (reference sequence). The CDR3 consists of 14 residues. The V segment lost 4 bases and the J segment 4 bases; nucleotides outside the gene matches: 5. The CDR3 loop reads CASSSPGQVETQYF. The CDR3 coding sequence is TGTGCCAGCAGTTCTCCGGGACAGGTAGAGACCCAGTACTTC.

J is TRBJ1-6 and V is TRBV4-2; unclear D gene. The CDR3 totals 17 residues. Germline CDR1 and CDR2: LGHNA and YNFKEQ. Trimming cost V 1 base and J 0 bases, with 10 bases left between them. CDR3 residues: CASSQGAASSYNSPLHF. The CDR3 DNA sequence: TGTGCCAGCAGCCAAGGTGCGGCGAGCTCCTATAATTCACCCCTCCACTTT.

V usage is TRBV6-2 or TRBV6-3 and J usage is TRBJ1-2; the D is unclear. Trimming removed 5 bases from V and 1 base from J, with 11 bases in between. This CDR3 has 14 amino acids. CDR1 is MNHEY and CDR2 is SVGEGT in the germline V gene. The CDR3 DNA follows: TGTGCCAGCAGTCACCCGGGAGGTAACTATGGCTACACCTTC. Translation: CASSHPGGNYGYTF.

This chain joins TRBV5-1 and TRBJ1-4; TRBD1 matches 7 bases. Germline trimming cut 6 bases from V and 2 bases from J; bases unmatched to any gene: 4. The CDR3 covers 14 residues. Germline V gene lookup returns CDR1 SGHRS and CDR2 YFSETQ. CDR3 sequence reads: CASKTGQTNEKLFF. In DNA, the CDR3 is TGCGCCAGCAAGACGGGACAGACTAATGAAAAACTGTTTTTT. The full variable domain, rest sourced from reference TRBV5-1 and TRBJ1-4, is KAGVTQTPRYLIKTRGQQVTLSCSPISGHRSVSWYQQTPGQGLQFLFEYFSETQRNKGNFPGRFSGRQFSNSRSEMNVSTLELGDSALYLCASKTGQTNEKLFFGSGTQLSVL.